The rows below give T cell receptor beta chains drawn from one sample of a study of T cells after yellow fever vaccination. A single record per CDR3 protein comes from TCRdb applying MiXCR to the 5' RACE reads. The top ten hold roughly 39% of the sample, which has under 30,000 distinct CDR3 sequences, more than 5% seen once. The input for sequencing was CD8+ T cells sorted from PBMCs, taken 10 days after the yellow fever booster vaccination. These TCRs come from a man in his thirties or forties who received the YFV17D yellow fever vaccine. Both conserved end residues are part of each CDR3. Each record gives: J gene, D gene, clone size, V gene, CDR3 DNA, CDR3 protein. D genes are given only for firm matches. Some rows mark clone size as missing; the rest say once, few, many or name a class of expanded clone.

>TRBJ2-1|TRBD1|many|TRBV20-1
TGCAGTGCTAGCCCGGGACAGGGGGTACTCTTGGACAATGAGCAGTTCTTC
CSASPGQGVLLDNEQFF
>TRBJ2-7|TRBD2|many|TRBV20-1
TGCAGTGCTAGGGATCTGGCGGGAGGGCCGGACGAGCAGTACTTC
CSARDLAGGPDEQYF
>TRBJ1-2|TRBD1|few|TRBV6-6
TGTGCCAGCAGCAGGGACAGCTATGGCTACACCTTC
CASSRDSYGYTF
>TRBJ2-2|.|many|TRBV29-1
TGCAGCGGAGGGCACACCGGGGAGCTGTTTTTT
CSGGHTGELFF
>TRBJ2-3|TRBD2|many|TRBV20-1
TGCAGTGCTAGCCTGCTAGCGGAGGCAGATACGCAGTATTTT
CSASLLAEADTQYF
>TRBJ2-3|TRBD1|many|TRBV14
TGTGCCAGCAGCGCCCGGACAGGTTTTATTAGCACAGATACGCAGTATTTT
CASSARTGFISTDTQYF
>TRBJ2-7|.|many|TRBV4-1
TGCGCCAGCAGCCAAGGGAGAGGGGCTAGTTACGAGCAGTACTTC
CASSQGRGASYEQYF
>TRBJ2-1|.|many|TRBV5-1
TGCGCCAGCAGCTACGGACTAGAGCAGTTCTTC
CASSYGLEQFF
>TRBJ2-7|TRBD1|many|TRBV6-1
TGTGCCAGCAGGGACAGGGGGCGCTGGGACGAGCAGTACTTC
CASRDRGRWDEQYF
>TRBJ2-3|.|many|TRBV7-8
TGTGCCAGCAGCTTAGGGGCAGGGGCAAGAGATACGCAGTATTTT
CASSLGAGARDTQYF
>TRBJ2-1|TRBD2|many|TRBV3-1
TGTGCCAGCTCTACTAGGTCACGGCGGGAGGGCCTTATGCTGGACAATGAGCAGTTCTTC
CASSTRSRREGLMLDNEQFF
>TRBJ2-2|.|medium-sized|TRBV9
TGTGCCAGCAGCGGCGGCGGGGTCCCCGGGGAGCTGTTTTTT
CASSGGGVPGELFF
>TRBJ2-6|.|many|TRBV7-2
TGTGCCAGCAGCGCGCCCCCGGGACGGAACTCTGGGGCCAACGTCCTGACTTTC
CASSAPPGRNSGANVLTF
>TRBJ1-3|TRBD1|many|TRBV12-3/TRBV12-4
TGTGCCAGCAGTCCGACAGGGGCTGGAAACACCATATATTTT
CASSPTGAGNTIYF
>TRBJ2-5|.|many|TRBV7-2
TGTGCCAGCAGCCGACGGGACGGGGAAGAGACCCAGTACTTC
CASSRRDGEETQYF
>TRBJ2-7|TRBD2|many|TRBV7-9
TGTGCCAGCAGCCCTGGACTAGCGGGGTACTCCTACGAGCAGTACTTC
CASSPGLAGYSYEQYF
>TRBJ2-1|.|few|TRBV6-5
TGTGCCAGTAGTAGCTGGAGCTCCTACAATGAGCAGTTCTTC
CASSSWSSYNEQFF
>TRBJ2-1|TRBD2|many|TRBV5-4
TGTGCCAGCAGCTTCGGGACTAGCGGGATGGATGAGCAGTTCTTC
CASSFGTSGMDEQFF
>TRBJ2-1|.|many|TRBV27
TGTGCCAGCAACCCCAGGGGTGGTGAGCAGTTCTTC
CASNPRGGEQFF
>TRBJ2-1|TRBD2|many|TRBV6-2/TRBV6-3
TGTGCCAGCAGTGGGACTAGCGTTTACAATGAGCAGTTCTTC
CASSGTSVYNEQFF
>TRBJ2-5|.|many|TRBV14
TGTGCCAGCAGCCAAGTTCGGGTTCCCCAAGAGACCCAGTACTTC
CASSQVRVPQETQYF
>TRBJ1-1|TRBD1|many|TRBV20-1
TGCAGTGCGATGACAGGGATGGGCGCTGAAGCTTTCTTT
CSAMTGMGAEAFF
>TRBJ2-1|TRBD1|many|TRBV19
TGTGCCAGTAGTGCAAGGACAGGGCTCAATGAGCAGTTCTTC
CASSARTGLNEQFF
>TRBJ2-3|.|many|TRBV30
TGTGCCTGGAGTCTGGGGGCAGATACGCAGTATTTT
CAWSLGADTQYF
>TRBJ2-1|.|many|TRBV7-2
TGTGCCAGCAGCTTAGTTGGGAATTACAATGAGCAGTTCTTC
CASSLVGNYNEQFF
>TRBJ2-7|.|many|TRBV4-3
TGCGCCAGCAGCCAAGCAGGTATCGGCAGGGGTTCCTACGAGCAGTACTTC
CASSQAGIGRGSYEQYF
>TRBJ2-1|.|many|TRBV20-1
TGCAGTGCTAGTGATATGGGGGTCTTGGAGCAGTTCTTC
CSASDMGVLEQFF
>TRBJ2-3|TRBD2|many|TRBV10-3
TGTGCCATCACACAAGGACTAGCGCCCAACACAGATACGCAGTATTTT
CAITQGLAPNTDTQYF
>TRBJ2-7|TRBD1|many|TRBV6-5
TGTGCCAGCAGTTGGCGAGACACCGGGACAGCCGAGCAGTACTTC
CASSWRDTGTAEQYF
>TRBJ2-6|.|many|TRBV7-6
TGTGCCAGCAGTCTACAGGATCTTCGGGCCAACGTCCTGACTTTC
CASSLQDLRANVLTF
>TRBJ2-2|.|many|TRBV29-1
TGCAGCGCGGACTACTCGAACACCGGGGAGCTGTTTTTT
CSADYSNTGELFF
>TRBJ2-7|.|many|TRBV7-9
TGTGCCAGCAGCTCCCGGGACACCACATCCTACGAGCAGTACTTC
CASSSRDTTSYEQYF
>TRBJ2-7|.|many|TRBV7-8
TGTGCCAGCAGCTTTGTGGAGTACGAGCAGTACTTC
CASSFVEYEQYF
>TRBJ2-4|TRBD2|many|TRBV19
TGTGCCAGTGTGCATAGCGGGAGCCAGAACATTCAGTACTTC
CASVHSGSQNIQYF
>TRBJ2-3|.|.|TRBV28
TGTGCCAGCAGTTTATCGCATACGCAGTATTTT
CASSLSHTQYF
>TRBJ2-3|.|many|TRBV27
TGTGCCAGCAGTTTCTTGGACAGACAAAATACGCAGTATTTT
CASSFLDRQNTQYF
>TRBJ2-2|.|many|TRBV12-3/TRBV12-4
TGTGCCAGCAGTTTTAACTCGCGCGCGACCGGGGAGCTGTTTTTT
CASSFNSRATGELFF
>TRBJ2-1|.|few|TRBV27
TGTGCCAGCAGTTTAGGGCAGGATAATGAGCAGTTCTTC
CASSLGQDNEQFF
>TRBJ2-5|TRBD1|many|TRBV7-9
TGTGCCAGCAGCCCTAACCGGGACAGGATTGAGACCCAGTACTTC
CASSPNRDRIETQYF
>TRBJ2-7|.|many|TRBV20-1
TGCAGTGCCCAGGGGCAGACCACCTACGAGCAGTACTTC
CSAQGQTTYEQYF
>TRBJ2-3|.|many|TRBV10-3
TGTGCCATCAGTGACTACTACGGGGGAACAGATACGCAGTATTTT
CAISDYYGGTDTQYF
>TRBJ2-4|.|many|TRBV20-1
TGCAGTGCCCACCGTATCGGGGATTCCAAAAACATTCAGTACTTC
CSAHRIGDSKNIQYF
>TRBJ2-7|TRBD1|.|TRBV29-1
TGCAGCGTTCGGACAGGGGACCGCTGGGAGCAGTACTTC
CSVRTGDRWEQYF
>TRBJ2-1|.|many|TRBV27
TGTGCCAGCAGCCGGGGGTCCTACAATGAGCAGTTCTTC
CASSRGSYNEQFF
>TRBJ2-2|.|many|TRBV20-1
TGCAGTGCCACCGGTTTGAACACCGGGGAGCTGTTTTTT
CSATGLNTGELFF
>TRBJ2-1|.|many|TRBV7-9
TGTGCCAGCAGCTTACAAGGCGAGCAGTTCTTC
CASSLQGEQFF
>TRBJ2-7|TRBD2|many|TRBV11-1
TGTGCCAGCAGCTGGAGACTAGCGGAAACCATCTTTTCCTACGAGCAGTACTTC
CASSWRLAETIFSYEQYF
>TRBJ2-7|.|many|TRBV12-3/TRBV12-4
TGTGCCAGCAGAGGAGTCGAGCAGTACTTC
CASRGVEQYF
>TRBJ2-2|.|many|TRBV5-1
TGCGCCAGCAGCTTGGTAGGCGACGCGAACACCGGGGAGCTGTTTTTT
CASSLVGDANTGELFF
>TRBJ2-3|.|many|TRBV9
TGTGCCAGCAGCGTCCGATCGGGGGATACGCAGTATTTT
CASSVRSGDTQYF
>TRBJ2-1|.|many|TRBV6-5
TGTGCCAGCAGATATATCGGGTCTTTGCACTACAATGAGCAGTTCTTC
CASRYIGSLHYNEQFF
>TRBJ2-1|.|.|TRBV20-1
TGCAGTGCTAATTCTCAGGGGGGATTATCCTACAATGAGCAGTTCTTC
CSANSQGGLSYNEQFF
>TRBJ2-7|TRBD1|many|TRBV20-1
TGCAGTGCTAGAGATGGCGGGACAGGGGAAGTCGAGCAGTACTTC
CSARDGGTGEVEQYF
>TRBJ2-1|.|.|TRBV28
TGTGCCAGCAGTCAAGTCAGCAGTTACAATGAGCAGTTCTTC
CASSQVSSYNEQFF
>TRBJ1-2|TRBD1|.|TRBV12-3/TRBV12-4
TGTGCCATCGGGACAGGTTTTAGCTACACCTTC
CAIGTGFSYTF
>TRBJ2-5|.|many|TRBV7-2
TGTGCCAGCAGCTTAACCTCTCTAGCATACCAAGAGACCCAGTACTTC
CASSLTSLAYQETQYF
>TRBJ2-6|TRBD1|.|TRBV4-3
TGCGCCAGCAGCCAAGGGTGGGACAGCTCCCGCGGGGCCAACGTCCTGACTTTC
CASSQGWDSSRGANVLTF
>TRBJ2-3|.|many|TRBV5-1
TGCGCCAGCAGCCCTGGGGACGGGACGACAGATACGCAGTATTTT
CASSPGDGTTDTQYF
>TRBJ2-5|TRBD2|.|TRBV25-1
TGTGCTAGCAGAGCGGCGGGGGGGACCCAGTACTTC
CASRAAGGTQYF